This entry features one T cell receptor (beta chain) sequence. The antigen is unknown. The data stem from a study of shared clonotypes between healthy human individuals. Assay: immunoSEQ multiplex PCR; the TCRdb copy retains only in-frame clones and omits some. The sample lists some 350,000 clones, under 80% occurring once. The V gene's germline CDR1 is LGHNT and CDR2 FRNRAP. This CDR3 has 16 residues. The V end was cut by 2 bases, the J end by 3 bases, with 14 bases between. Study-wide findings and caveats: The study drew on few donors, limiting represented genetic and exposure-history diversity.

The J gene is TRBJ2-1, the V gene TRBV12-5; no firm D call. The sequenced sample was memory CD4+ T cells sorted from blood. Documented subset: CD45RA-negative fraction. The TCR originated in a man under 40 in good health. This CDR3 reads CASGLLVSTSYNEQFF. The CDR3 nucleotides are TGTGCTAGTGGTTTGTTAGTCTCGACGAGCTACAATGAGCAGTTCTTC.